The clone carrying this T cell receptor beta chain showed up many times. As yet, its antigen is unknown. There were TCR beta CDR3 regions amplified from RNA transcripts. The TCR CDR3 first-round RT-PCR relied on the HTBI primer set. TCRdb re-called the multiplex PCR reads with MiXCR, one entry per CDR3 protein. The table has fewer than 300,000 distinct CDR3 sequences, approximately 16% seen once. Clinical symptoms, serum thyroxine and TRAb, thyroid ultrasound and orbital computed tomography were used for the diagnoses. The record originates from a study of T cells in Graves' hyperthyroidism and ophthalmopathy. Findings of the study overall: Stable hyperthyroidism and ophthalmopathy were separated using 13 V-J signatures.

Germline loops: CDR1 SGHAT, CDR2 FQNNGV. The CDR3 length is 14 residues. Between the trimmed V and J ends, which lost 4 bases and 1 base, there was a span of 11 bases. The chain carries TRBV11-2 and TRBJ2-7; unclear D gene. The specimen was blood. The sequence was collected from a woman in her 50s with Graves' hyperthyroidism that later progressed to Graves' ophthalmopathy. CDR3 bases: TGTGCCAGCAGCTCAGGCCCAATGTCCTACGAGCAGTACTTC. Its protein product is CASSSGPMSYEQYF. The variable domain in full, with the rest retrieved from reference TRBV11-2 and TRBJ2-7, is EAGVAQSPRYKIIEKRQSVAFWCNPISGHATLYWYQQILGQGPKLLIQFQNNGVVDDSQLPKDRFSAERLKGVDSTLKIQPAKLEDSAVYLCASSSGPMSYEQYFGPGTRLTVT.